The rows below give T cell receptor beta chains drawn from one sample of a study of cytomegalovirus exposure and HLA in healthy donors. Produced via immunoSEQ multiplex PCR; TCRdb's table is partial and in-frame only. The sample lists over 100,000 clones; 80% were seen once. The sample was PBMCs. These receptors originate from a young man in good health and CMV-seronegative. Each CDR3 is given with its conserved first and last residue. A D gene is named only where the DNA matches it firmly. A row's size may be missing; if present it is once, few, many or a size class.

len	abundance	v_gene	j_gene	d_gene	CDR3nt	CDR3aa
15	.	TRBV5-5	TRBJ2-2	.	TGTGCCAGCAGCTTGGCCACAGTCGGCGCCGGGGAGCTGTTTTTT	CASSLATVGAGELFF
15	once	TRBV7-8	TRBJ2-3	TRBD1	TGTGCCAGCAGCTTAGCGGGGACAGGGGACGGGGCGCAGTATTTT	CASSLAGTGDGAQYF
16	.	TRBV6-1	TRBJ2-7	.	TGTGCCAGCAGTGAGTTTGGCGGCGTGCCCTCCTACGAGCAGTACTTC	CASSEFGGVPSYEQYF
16	.	TRBV5-8	TRBJ2-3	TRBD1	TGTGCCAGCAGCTTGGGGACAGGAGCCAGCACAGATACGCAGTATTTT	CASSLGTGASTDTQYF
15	.	TRBV18	TRBJ1-1	TRBD1	TGTGCCAGCTCACCTAATCAGGGGGCGGTTACTGAAGCTTTCTTT	CASSPNQGAVTEAFF
16	.	TRBV4-1	TRBJ2-3	TRBD1	TGCGCCAGCAGCCGGCCGGGACAGGCTAGCACAGATACGCAGTATTTT	CASSRPGQASTDTQYF
14	once	TRBV7-8	TRBJ2-7	.	TGTGCCAGCAGCTTCGGCAGGAACCTATACGAGCAGTACTTC	CASSFGRNLYEQYF
16	.	TRBV6-5	TRBJ2-3	TRBD2	TGTGCCAGCAGTTTCCTAGCGGGGACTAGCACAGATACGCAGTATTTT	CASSFLAGTSTDTQYF
17	few	TRBV5-1	TRBJ2-3	TRBD1	TGCGCCAGCAGCTTGGAAATGGGACAGGTGTCCACAGATACGCAGTATTTT	CASSLEMGQVSTDTQYF
13	.	TRBV19	TRBJ1-1	.	TGTGCCAGTAGTGCTACCGGACTCTCTGAAGCTTTCTTT	CASSATGLSEAFF
16	.	TRBV2	TRBJ2-7	.	TGTGCCAGCATGTCTTCCGGGACCGGGGACTCCTACGAGCAGTACTTC	CASMSSGTGDSYEQYF
14	.	TRBV7-2	TRBJ1-5	.	TGTGCCAGCAGCCCCGTCCCGGGGAATCAGCCCCAGCATTTT	CASSPVPGNQPQHF
13	.	TRBV9	TRBJ2-7	.	TGTGCCAGCAGCGTAAGGACAGCCGGGGAGCAGTACTTC	CASSVRTAGEQYF
16	few	TRBV4-2	TRBJ1-5	TRBD1	TGTGCCAGCAGCCCGGGGGACAGGGAGGGCAATCAGCCCCAGCATTTT	CASSPGDREGNQPQHF
15	.	TRBV2	TRBJ2-3	TRBD2	TGTGCCGGGGGGGGGAAAGGGAGAGGTCCAGATACGCAGTATTTT	CAGGGKGRGPDTQYF
15	few	TRBV5-6	TRBJ2-5	.	TGTGCCAGCAGCTCCCAGGGTAGCGGTGGGGAGACCCAGTACTTC	CASSSQGSGGETQYF
15	.	TRBV9	TRBJ2-3	.	TGTGCCAGCAGCGGACCGGGACATAGCACAGATACGCAGTATTTT	CASSGPGHSTDTQYF
15	.	TRBV18	TRBJ2-1	.	TGTGCCAGCTCCACCACAACGGGGGTCCGCAATGAGCAGTTCTTC	CASSTTTGVRNEQFF
14	.	TRBV9	TRBJ2-7	TRBD2	TGTGCCAGCAGCCCCGGACTAGCGGGCTACGAGCAGTACTTC	CASSPGLAGYEQYF
17	.	TRBV4-1	TRBJ1-5	.	TGCGCCAGCAGCCAAGAACTGGCAGGGGCGCCCAATCAGCCCCAGCATTTT	CASSQELAGAPNQPQHF
14	.	TRBV27	TRBJ2-7	.	TGTGCCAGCGGGCGGGCAGGGGTGGGGTACGAGCAGTACTTC	CASGRAGVGYEQYF
16	few	TRBV16	TRBJ2-2	.	TGTGCCAGCAGTCCTACAGGGCTCGAGAACACCGGGGAGCTGTTTTTT	CASSPTGLENTGELFF
16	once	TRBV11-2	TRBJ2-7	TRBD2	TGTGCCAGCAGCCCCCGAGGAGCGGGGGGCCCCCTCGAGCAGTACTTC	CASSPRGAGGPLEQYF
16	.	TRBV19	TRBJ1-1	TRBD1	TGTGCCAGTAAGATAACAGGGGGCGCCTTGAACACTGAAGCTTTCTTT	CASKITGGALNTEAFF
17	.	TRBV11-2	TRBJ2-1	TRBD1	TGTGCCAGCAGCTTAGACCCAACGGACAGGTATTACAATGAGCAGTTCTTC	CASSLDPTDRYYNEQFF
17	.	TRBV28	TRBJ2-1	TRBD2	TGTGCCAGCATAATTTCCGGGACTAGCGGGTCCTACAATGAGCAGTTCTTC	CASIISGTSGSYNEQFF
14	.	TRBV9	TRBJ1-2	.	TGTGCCAGCAGCGTCACCGGGACTTCGAATGGCTACACCTTC	CASSVTGTSNGYTF
14	.	TRBV27	TRBJ1-1	TRBD1	TGTGCCAGCCTCCGCAGGGGGCGGGAAACTGAAGCTTTCTTT	CASLRRGRETEAFF
15	.	TRBV6-1	TRBJ2-7	TRBD1	TGTGCCAGCAGTCACACGGGACAGGTTTTTTACGAGCAGTACTTC	CASSHTGQVFYEQYF
15	once	TRBV5-1	TRBJ2-7	TRBD1	TGCGCCAGCAGCCCCGGACAGGGTAGGAGCCACGAGCAGTACTTC	CASSPGQGRSHEQYF
13	.	TRBV18	TRBJ1-4	.	TGTGCCAGCTCACCAAGCGGAAATGAAAAACTGTTTTTT	CASSPSGNEKLFF
15	.	TRBV19	TRBJ2-1	TRBD2	TGTGCCAGTAGTATGGGAGCGGGGCCCCGGGATGAGCAGTTCTTC	CASSMGAGPRDEQFF
13	.	TRBV7-9	TRBJ1-1	TRBD1	TGTGCCAGCAGCTTAGGAGGGGGCATAGAAGCTTTCTTT	CASSLGGGIEAFF
14	.	TRBV10-3	TRBJ1-5	TRBD1	TGTGCCATCAGCCGGGACAGGGGGCGAGACCCCCAGCATTTT	CAISRDRGRDPQHF
16	.	TRBV7-8	TRBJ2-4	.	TGTGCCAGCGCTATGCTAAATTACAGGGAAGGAAACAGTCAGTACTTC	CASAMLNYREGNSQYF
16	once	TRBV9	TRBJ1-5	TRBD1	TGTGCCAGCAGCGAGGGGGACAGGGCTAGCAATCAGCCCCAGCATTTT	CASSEGDRASNQPQHF